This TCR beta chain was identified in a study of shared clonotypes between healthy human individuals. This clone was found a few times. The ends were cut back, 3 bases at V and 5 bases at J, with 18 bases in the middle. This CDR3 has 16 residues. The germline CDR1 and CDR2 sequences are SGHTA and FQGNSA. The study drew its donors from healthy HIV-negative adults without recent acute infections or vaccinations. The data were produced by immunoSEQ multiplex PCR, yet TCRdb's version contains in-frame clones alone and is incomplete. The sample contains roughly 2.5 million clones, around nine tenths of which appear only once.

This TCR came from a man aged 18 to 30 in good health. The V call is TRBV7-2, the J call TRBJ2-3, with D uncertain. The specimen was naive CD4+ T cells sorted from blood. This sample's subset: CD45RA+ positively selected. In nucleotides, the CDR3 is TGTGCCAGCAGCTTGCTAGACTGGCGAGATCAAGATACGCAGTATTTT. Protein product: CASSLLDWRDQDTQYF.